The 32 T cell receptor beta chains listed next were all sequenced from one sample in a study of blood T cell repertoires in COVID-19. The assay was immunoSEQ multiplex PCR, and TCRdb's table has in-frame clones only and misses some. The table has about 330,000 clones, about 92% seen once. The material sequenced was PBMCs or T cells enriched from blood (not recorded which). These receptors came from a woman in her twenties or thirties who had recovered from COVID-19.

The count of this clone is one. The chain carries TRBV28 and TRBJ1-2, with unresolved D. The CDR3 length is 14 residues. The germline CDR1 and CDR2 sequences are MDHEN and SYDVKM. Between the trimmed V and J ends, which lost 6 bases and 0 bases, there was a span of 11 bases. The CDR3 spells CASSYRGANYGYTF. Here the CDR3 DNA reads TGTGCCAGCAGCTACCGGGGAGCTAACTATGGCTACACCTTC.

The chain combines TRBV5-4 with TRBJ2-7; TRBD2 matches at 7 bases. J lost 3 bases, V lost 4 bases, and 7 bases had no gene match. CDR1 and CDR2 from the germline V gene are SGHNT and YYREEE (reference sequence). There are 14 residues in the CDR3. CDR3 bases: TGTGCCAGCAGCGTACAGACTAGCTTCTACGAGCAGTACTTC. Translated, it gives CASSVQTSFYEQYF.

The gene calls are TRBV9 and TRBJ1-3; TRBD1 matches at 11 bases. This CDR3 spans 15 amino acids. CDR1 SGDLS and CDR2 YYNGEE come from the germline V gene. The ends lost 3 bases at V and 4 bases at J; junction bases unmatched: 3. The CDR3 bases are TGTGCCAGCAGCGAAGGACAGGGGGCGGGAAACACCATATATTTT. Protein product: CASSEGQGAGNTIYF.

The V gene is TRBV19, the J gene TRBJ1-5; D not certain. From germline, CDR1 is LNHDA and CDR2 SQIVND (reference sequence). CDR3 size: 15 residues. The V end was cut by 3 bases, the J end by 2 bases, with 11 bases between. Here the CDR3 reads CASSISLEGNQPQHF. The CDR3 DNA reads as TGTGCCAGTAGTATCTCCCTCGAGGGCAATCAGCCCCAGCATTTT.

V gene TRBV5-6 combines with J gene TRBJ2-1; D may be TRBD2 (6 bases). The CDR3 is made up of 14 amino acids. Germline-derived CDR1 and CDR2 are SGHDT and YYEEEE. Trimming took 2 bases from V and 5 from J, leaving 11 bases between them. CDR3 nucleotide sequence: TGTGCCAGCAGCTTTCGGGGGTTTGACAATGAGCAGTTCTTC. It codes for CASSFRGFDNEQFF.

V usage is TRBV12-3 or TRBV12-4 and J usage is TRBJ2-7, with 8 bases aligning to TRBD1. V was clipped by 3 bases and J by 3 bases; unmatched bases: 1. The CDR3 extends over 13 amino acids. The chain's CDR3 is CASSLTGVYEQYF. The CDR3 DNA sequence: TGTGCCAGCAGTTTGACAGGGGTCTACGAGCAGTACTTC.

J is TRBJ1-2 and V is TRBV7-2; tentative D call: TRBD1 (6 bases). The CDR3 extends over 14 amino acids. Germline V CDR1 and CDR2: SGHTA, FQGNSA. Deletions cut 2 bases from V and 6 bases from J, with 13 bases between. CDR3 nucleotides: TGTGCCAGCAGCTTACTAACAGGGCACCATGGCTACACCTTC. This sequence encodes CASSLLTGHHGYTF.

J is TRBJ1-5 and V is TRBV5-5, with D possibly matching TRBD1 (5 bases). The germline V and J ends were trimmed by 5 bases and 2 bases, with 8 bases remaining between them. Per germline, CDR1 SGHKS and CDR2 YYEKEE (reference sequence). This CDR3 is 13 amino acids long. The CDR3 loop reads CASRQAGNQPQHF. The CDR3 nucleotides read TGTGCCAGCAGACAGGCTGGCAATCAGCCCCAGCATTTT.

The CDR3 DNA reads TGTGCCAGCAGCCCCCGGGTTCCTAACTACAATGAGCAGTTCTTC. Its translation is CASSPRVPNYNEQFF. The chain carries TRBV3-1 (or the pseudogene TRBV3-2) and TRBJ2-1, with D hard to call. The V end was cut by 4 bases, the J end by 3 bases, with 13 bases between. The CDR3 sequence is 15 residues long. The V gene's germline CDR1 is LGHDT and CDR2 YNNKEL (reference sequence).

The genes are TRBV6-5 and TRBJ1-1; TRBD1 matches 9 bases. The CDR3 covers 13 residues. Germline lookup yields CDR1 MNHEY and CDR2 SVGAGI. J gave up 5 bases and V 6 bases, and 4 bases lay outside the gene matches. CDR3 coding DNA: TGTGCCAGCAGACAGGGGGCATGGACTGAAGCTTTCTTT. This translates into CASRQGAWTEAFF.

The chain employs TRBV6-5 and TRBJ2-2; D is perhaps TRBD1 (6 bases). V lost 6 bases and J 4 bases, leaving 15 bases between the germline ends. The CDR3 spans 15 residues. Germline V lookup: CDR1 MNHEY, CDR2 SVGAGI. CDR3 nucleotide sequence: TGTGCCAGCAGCCAGGGGTCGGAGATCACCGGGGAGCTGTTTTTT. Translation gives CASSQGSEITGELFF.

This chain links TRBV18 with TRBJ1-6; D is undetermined. Germline CDR1 is KGHSH and CDR2 is LQKENI. V gave up 2 bases and J gave up 6 bases, with 5 bases separating them. The CDR3 loop spans 13 amino acids. The CDR3 sequence: CASSPEINSPLHF. The CDR3 region has the DNA TGTGCCAGCTCACCAGAGATTAATTCACCCCTCCACTTT.

The gene calls are TRBV29-1 and TRBJ2-1; TRBD2 matches 14 bases. CDR3 length equals 17 residues. Germline V gives CDR1 SQVTM, CDR2 ANQGSEA. Trimming cost V 1 base and J 1 base; bases outside gene matches: 3. CDR3 sequence reads: CSVEGGTSGRSYNEQFF. The CDR3 DNA reads as TGCAGCGTTGAAGGGGGGACTAGCGGGAGATCCTACAATGAGCAGTTCTTC.

The chain uses TRBV10-3 and TRBJ2-5; 9 bases are shared with TRBD2. CDR3 length: 15 residues. V was clipped by 0 bases and J by 3 bases; unmatched bases: 2. The germline V gene encodes CDR1 ENHRY and CDR2 SYGVKD. The CDR3 DNA reads TGTGCCATCAGTGAGTCGACTAGCGGTAAAGAGACCCAGTACTTC. Its translation is CAISESTSGKETQYF.

This clone was found once. The chain uses TRBV4-2 and TRBJ2-2; 10 nucleotides match TRBD1. The CDR3 contains 19 residues. In germline, CDR1 is LGHNA, CDR2 YNFKEQ. V lost 0 bases, J lost 7 bases, and 14 bases stayed unmatched. The CDR3 bases are TGTGCCAGCAGCCAAGAGTTCGGGACAGGGGTTGAAGATAACGGGGAGCTGTTTTTT. Its protein product is CASSQEFGTGVEDNGELFF.

The chain couples TRBV9 to TRBJ1-6; TRBD1 agrees at 9 bases. J gave up 11 bases and V 4 bases, and 13 bases lay outside the gene matches. Germline V lookup: CDR1 SGDLS, CDR2 YYNGEE. This CDR3 is built from 16 residues. Here the CDR3 reads CASSRGTGSNMAPLHF. The CDR3 bases are TGTGCCAGCAGCCGAGGGACAGGGAGTAATATGGCACCCCTCCACTTT.

The chain carries TRBV12-3 or TRBV12-4 and TRBJ2-7; weak D call: TRBD1 (7 bases). V lost 7 bases and J 6 bases, leaving 13 bases between the germline ends. This CDR3 spans 12 amino acids. The CDR3 spells CASTVQGGEQYF. In DNA, the CDR3 is TGTGCCAGCACCGTGCAGGGGGGCGAGCAGTACTTC.

The rearrangement uses TRBV4-2 and TRBJ2-7; D call uncertain. Germline V lookup: CDR1 LGHNA, CDR2 YNFKEQ. The germline V and J ends were trimmed by 0 bases and 3 bases, with 9 bases remaining between them. CDR3 length: 14 amino acids. The CDR3 coding sequence is TGTGCCAGCAGCCAAGATATGTACGGCTACGAGCAGTACTTC. Amino acids: CASSQDMYGYEQYF.

The chain couples TRBV4-2 to TRBJ1-1, with D possibly being TRBD1 (6 bases). Germline V gene lookup returns CDR1 LGHNA and CDR2 YNFKEQ. There are 14 residues in the CDR3. V was pared by 4 bases and J by 3 bases, with 12 bases between. Written as DNA, the CDR3 is TGTGCCAGCAGCCCCGGACAGACGCACACTGAAGCTTTCTTT. It codes for CASSPGQTHTEAFF.

This chain links TRBV18 with TRBJ2-3; no definite D call. Germline V gene lookup returns CDR1 KGHSH and CDR2 LQKENI. The CDR3 is 12 residues long. V was trimmed by 5 bases and J by 2 bases, leaving 5 bases between them. CDR3 coding DNA: TGTGCCAGCTCAATACTCACAGATACGCAGTATTTT. Translation: CASSILTDTQYF. The full variable domain, with the rest looked up from reference TRBV18 and TRBJ2-3, is NAGVMQNPRHLVRRRGQEARLRCSPMKGHSHVYWYRQLPEEGLKFMVYLQKENIIDESGMPKERFSAEFPKEGPSILRIQQVVRGDSAAYFCASSILTDTQYFGPGTRLTVL.

This rearrangement joins TRBV7-3 to TRBJ2-1; a possible D gene is TRBD1 (6 bases). CDR3 size: 15 residues. Trimming removed 4 bases at V and 6 bases at J, with 16 bases between. Germline V gives CDR1 SGHTA, CDR2 FQGTGA. CDR3 region: CASSSYPGQVNEQFF. Here the CDR3 DNA reads TGTGCCAGCAGCTCATACCCGGGACAAGTCAATGAGCAGTTCTTC.

This chain uses TRBV27 with TRBJ1-6, with 7 bases aligning to TRBD1. From germline, CDR1 is MNHEY and CDR2 SMNVEV (reference sequence). V dropped 7 bases and J dropped 3; count of bases not matched to a gene: 6. The CDR3 runs 15 residues. The CDR3 is CASTRRDSYNSPLHF. The CDR3 nucleotides are TGTGCCAGCACCCGCCGGGACAGCTATAATTCACCCCTCCACTTT.

On this clone itself: Other DNA sequences of this sample code for an identical CDR3. This chain uses TRBV19 with TRBJ1-1; 9 positions match TRBD1. CDR1 LNHDA and CDR2 SQIVND come from the germline V gene (reference sequence). The junction had 4 bases not matched to a gene; V was cut back by 3 bases and J by 5 bases. This CDR3 contains 14 residues. CDR3 nucleotides: TGTGCCAGTAGTATGGGACAGGGCGTAACTGAAGCTTTCTTT. It yields the protein CASSMGQGVTEAFF.

The chain joins TRBV5-1 to TRBJ1-4, with D tentatively TRBD1 (5 bases). The V end lost 0 bases, the J end lost 0 bases, and 12 bases lay between the germline ends. CDR1 and CDR2 from the germline V gene are SGHRS and YFSETQ. CDR3 length: 17 amino acids. CDR3 sequence: CASSLGEGPATNEKLFF. For the CDR3, the DNA is TGCGCCAGCAGCTTGGGGGAGGGACCGGCAACTAATGAAAAACTGTTTTTT.

The J gene is TRBJ2-3, the V gene TRBV4-1; 8 bases fit TRBD1. The germline gives CDR1 MGHRA, CDR2 YSYEKL. The CDR3 contains 14 residues. V was pared by 2 bases and J by 6 bases, with 4 bases of the junction left unmatched. CDR3 in DNA: TGCGCCAGCAGCCAACGACAGGGGCCCGATACGCAGTATTTT. Translation gives CASSQRQGPDTQYF.

The V gene is TRBV5-1, the J gene TRBJ2-7, with 10 bases that match TRBD2. Germline values: CDR1 SGHRS, CDR2 YFSETQ. J gave up 5 bases and V 1 base, and 6 bases lay outside the gene matches. This CDR3 has 15 residues. The DNA of the CDR3 is TGCGCCAGCAGCTTGACTAGCGGGAATCTAGACGAGCAGTACTTC. The encoded protein is CASSLTSGNLDEQYF.

The rearrangement links TRBV18 to TRBJ1-4, with D hard to call. CDR1 KGHSH and CDR2 LQKENI come from the germline V gene. This CDR3 comprises 15 residues. The V end lost 3 bases, the J end lost 2 bases, and 10 bases lay between the germline ends. CDR3 in DNA: TGTGCCAGCTCACCTTCGGGGTCGACTAATGAAAAACTGTTTTTT. Amino acid sequence: CASSPSGSTNEKLFF.

The gene calls are TRBV4-3 and TRBJ2-3; a weak D match, TRBD2 (5 bases). This CDR3 has 16 amino acids. Trimming cost V 6 bases and J 6 bases, with 22 bases left between them. Germline CDR1 and CDR2: LGHNA and YSLEER. The CDR3 DNA follows: TGCGCCAGCAGGTACGTGGGCGGGCACCCCGACGATACGCAGTATTTT. Its protein product is CASRYVGGHPDDTQYF.

The chain carries TRBV30 and TRBJ1-6; 11 nucleotides match TRBD1. The V gene's germline CDR1 is GTSNPN and CDR2 SVGIG (reference sequence). After removal of 4 bases from V and 9 bases from J, the junction contained 8 bases not matched to a gene. The CDR3 contains 15 residues. CDR3: CAWNPGQGASSPLHF. The DNA for the CDR3 is TGTGCCTGGAACCCTGGACAGGGGGCAAGTTCACCCCTCCACTTT.

Only one count was recorded for this clone. The chain links TRBV7-3 to TRBJ2-1; D is possibly TRBD2 (6 bases). Per the germline V gene, CDR1 is SGHTA and CDR2 is FQGTGA. V gave up 4 bases and J gave up 6 bases, with 10 bases separating them. CDR3 length: 13 amino acids. The CDR3 sequence is CASSSGTSNEQFF. CDR3 sequence (DNA): TGTGCCAGCAGCTCCGGGACTTCCAATGAGCAGTTCTTC.

CDR3: CASSFLHLPGGEQFF. The CDR3 DNA follows: TGTGCCAGCAGCTTTCTTCACCTCCCAGGAGGTGAGCAGTTCTTC. The chain is built from TRBV11-3 and TRBJ2-1; a possible D gene is TRBD2 (5 bases). V gave up 3 bases and J gave up 9 bases, with 18 bases separating them. CDR3 size: 15 residues. CDR1 and CDR2 from the germline V gene are SGHNT and YENEEA.

The sample holds one count of this clone. V is TRBV5-4 and J is TRBJ1-4, with 9 positions matching TRBD1. Germline V lookup: CDR1 SGHNT, CDR2 YYREEE (reference sequence). The CDR3 consists of 16 residues. J lost 4 bases, V lost 0 bases, and 4 bases had no gene match. CDR3 sequence reads: CASSLGLTGGNEKLFF. CDR3 DNA sequence: TGTGCCAGCAGCTTGGGGCTGACAGGGGGTAATGAAAAACTGTTTTTT.